A selection of T cell receptor beta chains follows, all from one sample in a study of beta chain features in type 1 diabetes. The table came from immunoSEQ multiplex PCR; TCRdb's copy has only in-frame clones and leaves some out. The profile covers 300,000 to 450,000 clones, with 15% to 20% appearing a single time and under 0.05% taken by the ten largest. Sequencing was done on a sample of naive CD4+ T cells from blood. These receptors all come from a woman aged 18-29 years in good health. CDR3s include the opening cysteine and the closing phenylalanine or tryptophan. The D gene is left open where the match is weak. Some rows have no size entry. The others give once, few or many, or a class for an expanded clone.

abundance	d_gene	v_gene	j_gene	len	CDR3aa	CDR3nt
NA	NA	TRBV2	TRBJ2-2	14	CASSEEGATGELFF	TGTGCCAGCAGTGAGGAGGGTGCCACCGGGGAGCTGTTTTTT
few	NA	TRBV27	TRBJ2-5	15	CASRPRQASQETQYF	TGTGCCAGCAGACCTCGACAGGCCTCTCAAGAGACCCAGTACTTC
few	NA	TRBV7-9	TRBJ2-7	17	CASSPPVTERNFYEQYF	TGTGCCAGCAGCCCTCCTGTCACCGAACGAAACTTTTACGAGCAGTACTTC
few	NA	TRBV10-3	TRBJ1-1	13	CAITPGGNTEAFF	TGTGCCATCACCCCCGGGGGGAACACTGAAGCTTTCTTT
NA	TRBD2	TRBV7-3	TRBJ2-1	15	CASSLGRVRANEQFF	TGTGCCAGCAGCTTAGGGAGGGTTCGGGCAAATGAGCAGTTCTTC
NA	TRBD1	TRBV9	TRBJ1-2	13	CASSEGQGRGYTF	TGTGCCAGCAGCGAGGGACAGGGCAGGGGCTACACCTTC
NA	TRBD2	TRBV11-2	TRBJ2-7	15	CASSLAGSGSYEQYF	TGTGCCAGCAGCTTAGCGGGTAGCGGGAGCTACGAGCAGTACTTC
NA	NA	TRBV29-1	TRBJ1-5	12	CSVGSRDQPQHF	TGCAGCGTTGGAAGCAGGGATCAGCCCCAGCATTTT
NA	NA	TRBV5-1	TRBJ2-3	13	CASSLAGVDTQYF	TGCGCCAGCAGTTTGGCAGGGGTAGATACGCAGTATTTT
few	TRBD1	TRBV5-4	TRBJ2-2	16	CASSLGGTGNTGELFF	TGTGCCAGCAGCTTGGGCGGGACAGGTAACACCGGGGAGCTGTTTTTT
NA	NA	TRBV6-5	TRBJ1-2	13	CASTQGFNYGYTF	TGTGCCAGCACCCAGGGGTTTAACTATGGCTACACCTTC
few	NA	TRBV9	TRBJ1-5	14	CASSPGGLYQPQHF	TGTGCCAGCAGCCCCGGGGGGCTATACCAGCCCCAGCATTTT
NA	TRBD2	TRBV5-4	TRBJ2-3	16	CASSPSGGAGTDTQYF	TGTGCCAGCAGCCCTAGCGGGGGGGCCGGCACAGATACGCAGTATTTT
NA	NA	TRBV7-9	TRBJ2-5	15	CASSLVGTYQETQYF	TGTGCCAGCAGCTTAGTGGGCACCTACCAAGAGACCCAGTACTTC
few	TRBD1	TRBV7-2	TRBJ2-7	18	CASSLPVQDRGRGYEQYF	TGTGCCAGCAGCCTCCCCGTCCAGGACAGGGGGCGCGGTTACGAGCAGTACTTC
NA	NA	TRBV30	TRBJ1-1	13	CAWNFAGIAEAFF	TGTGCCTGGAATTTCGCGGGAATTGCTGAAGCTTTCTTT
NA	TRBD1	TRBV2	TRBJ1-2	14	CASSGTGGGYGYTF	TGTGCCAGCAGTGGGACAGGGGGAGGCTATGGCTACACCTTC
NA	TRBD1	TRBV9	TRBJ1-1	15	CASSTRTGAYTEAFF	TGTGCCAGCAGCACCCGCACAGGGGCTTACACTGAAGCTTTCTTT
NA	NA	TRBV19	TRBJ1-2	12	CASSDRGYGYTF	TGTGCCAGTAGTGACCGCGGCTATGGCTACACCTTC
NA	NA	TRBV30	TRBJ1-2	17	CAWSVQKISGTRISHTF	TGTGCCTGGAGTGTACAAAAAATATCCGGGACAAGGATTTCTCACACCTTC
NA	TRBD1	TRBV10-3	TRBJ2-3	16	CAISVTRTGGADTQYF	TGTGCCATCAGTGTCACCCGGACAGGGGGTGCAGATACGCAGTATTTT
few	TRBD1	TRBV6-5	TRBJ1-1	14	CASSWTGENTEAFF	TGTGCCAGCAGTTGGACAGGGGAGAACACTGAAGCTTTCTTT
NA	NA	TRBV19	TRBJ2-2	15	CASRRERGVAGELFF	TGTGCCAGTCGGAGGGAAAGGGGCGTTGCCGGGGAGCTGTTTTTT
NA	NA	TRBV5-1	TRBJ2-1	12	CASSLGDNEQFF	TGCGCCAGCAGCTTAGGGGACAATGAGCAGTTCTTC
few	NA	TRBV29-1	TRBJ2-7	12	CSVVRNRGEQYF	TGCAGCGTTGTCAGGAACCGGGGCGAGCAGTACTTC
NA	TRBD1	TRBV15	TRBJ2-7	14	CATRARDRAYEQYF	TGTGCCACCAGGGCCCGGGACAGGGCCTACGAGCAGTACTTC
NA	NA	TRBV4-1	TRBJ2-5	16	CASSQADTEGQETQYF	TGCGCCAGCAGCCAAGCGGACACTGAAGGTCAAGAGACCCAGTACTTC
few	TRBD1	TRBV4-1	TRBJ1-5	15	CASSQDEGQDQPQHF	TGCGCCAGCAGCCAAGATGAAGGACAGGATCAGCCCCAGCATTTT
NA	NA	TRBV7-2	TRBJ1-6	16	CASRVDTLSYNSPLHF	TGTGCCAGCAGGGTAGACACCCTCTCCTATAATTCACCCCTCCACTTT
NA	TRBD1	TRBV30	TRBJ1-5	14	CAWSVRQGSQPQHF	TGTGCCTGGAGTGTAAGACAGGGCAGTCAGCCCCAGCATTTT
NA	TRBD2	TRBV30	TRBJ2-7	12	CAWSAGGHEQYF	TGTGCCTGGAGTGCGGGGGGGCACGAGCAGTACTTC
few	TRBD1	TRBV9	TRBJ1-1	14	CASSVDREGTEAFF	TGTGCCAGCAGCGTGGACAGGGAGGGAACTGAAGCTTTCTTT
few	NA	TRBV5-1	TRBJ2-3	16	CASSSWRDSSTDTQYF	TGCGCCAGCAGCTCGTGGCGGGACAGTAGCACAGATACGCAGTATTTT
NA	TRBD2	TRBV4-2	TRBJ2-5	19	CASSQDPWLAGGEKKTQYF	TGTGCCAGCAGCCAAGATCCCTGGCTAGCGGGAGGTGAAAAAAAGACCCAGTACTTC
few	TRBD2	TRBV4-1	TRBJ2-5	16	CASSQERGGYQETQYF	TGCGCCAGCAGCCAAGAACGCGGGGGGTACCAAGAGACCCAGTACTTC
NA	NA	TRBV9	TRBJ2-3	16	CASSVERGTVTDTQYF	TGTGCCAGCAGCGTAGAACGGGGAACCGTCACAGATACGCAGTATTTT
NA	NA	TRBV5-1	TRBJ1-1	13	CASSFQGNTEAFF	TGCGCCAGCAGCTTCCAGGGGAACACTGAAGCTTTCTTT
NA	NA	TRBV2	TRBJ2-6	15	CASSERGSGANVLTF	TGTGCCAGCAGTGAACGGGGCTCTGGGGCCAACGTCCTGACTTTC
NA	TRBD1	TRBV5-1	TRBJ2-3	16	CASSAGQGLLTDTQYF	TGCGCCAGCAGCGCGGGACAGGGGCTTCTCACAGATACGCAGTATTTT
few	NA	TRBV2	TRBJ1-2	14	CASSEDSLNYGYTF	TGTGCCAGCAGTGAAGACAGTCTTAACTATGGCTACACCTTC
NA	TRBD2	TRBV4-2	TRBJ2-3	16	CASSQDFGRGGEAQYF	TGTGCCAGCAGCCAAGATTTTGGCCGGGGGGGCGAGGCGCAGTATTTT
NA	NA	TRBV15	TRBJ2-5	14	CATSSDPVGETQYF	TGTGCCACCAGCAGCGACCCGGTCGGGGAGACCCAGTACTTC
NA	NA	TRBV7-3	TRBJ2-7	13	CASSPSGTSEQYF	TGTGCCAGCAGCCCTTCGGGGACAAGCGAGCAGTACTTC
NA	TRBD1	TRBV6-6	TRBJ1-4	16	CASSYPGQGVNEKLFF	TGTGCCAGCAGTTACCCCGGACAGGGGGTTAATGAAAAACTGTTTTTT
NA	TRBD1	TRBV5-4	TRBJ1-2	16	CASSSKAEGQEGGYTF	TGTGCCAGCAGCTCAAAGGCCGAGGGACAGGAGGGTGGCTACACCTTC